A single sample is the source of the 2 T cell receptor beta chains below, sequenced in a study of CD8 T cells in Susac syndrome (dated by TCRdb to between 2018 and 2020). The method behind the library was the immunoSEQ multiplex PCR assay. RNA was extracted using the RNeasy kit, and about 0.45 to 1 ug of the RNA was reverse transcribed with random hexamers. TCRdb took the public reads, trimmed them with fastp at Q25, ran MiXCR for clone calling and kept in-frame beta chains. Records with the same CDR3 protein are collapsed into one entry carrying the most frequent genes and DNA. In this sample the table shows about 300,000 distinct CDR3 sequences, approximately 91% of which occur a single time. In total, the top ten clones hold around 0.18% of the sample. The source material was CD8+ T cells from PBMCs. These receptors all stem from a human donor with multiple sclerosis.

This sequence joins TRBV6-1 and TRBJ1-2; D ambiguous. Germline lookup yields CDR1 MNHNS and CDR2 SASEGT. Between the trimmed V and J ends, which lost 5 bases and 2 bases, there was a span of 24 bases. The CDR3 extends over 18 amino acids. The CDR3, as DNA: TGTGCCAGCAGTCCCGCGATGGGTAGATCCCCAGGCAACTATGGCTACACCTTC. The encoded protein is CASSPAMGRSPGNYGYTF.

The chain recombines TRBV19 with TRBJ1-1; D not resolved. Looked up from germline, CDR1 is LNHDA and CDR2 is SQIVND (reference sequence). The germline V and J ends were trimmed by 3 bases and 10 bases, with 12 bases remaining between them. CDR3 length: 12 residues. The CDR3 bases are TGTGCCAGTAGTATGGGCCTCCGCGGAGCTTTCTTT. Translated, it gives CASSMGLRGAFF. Full variable domain (rest looked up from reference TRBV19 and TRBJ1-1): DGGITQSPKYLFRKEGQNVTLSCEQNLNHDAMYWYRQDPGQGLRLIYYSQIVNDFQKGDIAEGYSVSREKKESFPLTVTSAQKNPTAFYLCASSMGLRGAFFGQGTRLTVV.